The 14 T cell receptor beta chains presented below share a single source sample, sequenced in a study of CD4 T cells in relation to SARS-CoV-2 and coronaviruses. Here immunoSEQ multiplex PCR was the method, and the copy in TCRdb shows in-frame clones only, minus some. The sample consists of about 56,000 clones, approximately 90% of them appearing once. Input material: naive CD4+ T cells from PBMCs. The subset is: naive CD4+ T cells isolated by negative enrichment. These receptors were collected from an adult with COVID-19.

The sample holds one count of this clone. This chain connects TRBV28 to TRBJ2-1, with unresolved D. This CDR3 contains 14 residues. Germline V gene data show CDR1 as MDHEN and CDR2 as SYDVKM. The ends were cut back, 6 bases at V and 0 bases at J, with 9 bases in the middle. CDR3 DNA: TGTGCCAGCAGGATGCTGAGCTCCTACAATGAGCAGTTCTTC. This encodes CASRMLSSYNEQFF. Supplemented by reference TRBV28 and TRBJ2-1, the full variable domain reads DVKVTQSSRYLVKRTGEKVFLECVQDMDHENMFWYRQDPGLGLRLIYFSYDVKMKEKGDIPEGYSVSREKKERFSLILESASTNQTSMYLCASRMLSSYNEQFFGPGTRLTVL.

This chain connects TRBV5-6 to TRBJ1-5, with TRBD1 matching 8 bases. The germline V gene has CDR1 SGHDT and CDR2 YYEEEE. The CDR3 covers 16 residues. With V trimmed by 1 base and J by 7 bases, 10 bases remained unmatched. The DNA of the CDR3 is TGTGCCAGCAGCTTGTCTAGGCAGGGGGCTGGACAGCCCCAGCATTTT. Protein product: CASSLSRQGAGQPQHF.

The chain joins TRBV28 to TRBJ1-4, with D hard to call. Per germline, CDR1 MDHEN and CDR2 SYDVKM. The CDR3 totals 14 residues. Deletions cut 5 bases from V and 6 bases from J, with 13 bases between. CDR3: CASSPQWVDEKLFF. CDR3 nucleotide sequence: TGTGCCAGCAGTCCACAATGGGTGGATGAAAAACTGTTTTTT.

The rearrangement links TRBV10-3 to TRBJ2-2, with D possibly matching TRBD2 (5 bases). The V and J ends lost 0 bases and 1 base respectively, with 9 bases between them. The germline CDR1 and CDR2 sequences are ENHRY and SYGVKD. The CDR3 runs 16 residues. The CDR3 nucleotides read TGTGCCATCAGTGAGTCGGGAGCGGTGAACACCGGGGAGCTGTTTTTT. Residues: CAISESGAVNTGELFF.

This rearrangement joins TRBV29-1 to TRBJ2-7, with no clear D. The CDR3 contains 11 residues. V was cut by 6 bases and J by 3 bases, with 9 bases left in between. Germline V CDR1 and CDR2: SQVTM, ANQGSEA. The CDR3 DNA is TGCAGCGTGGCGTCGAGCTACGAGCAGTACTTC. Protein product: CSVASSYEQYF.

In this sample, this clone turned up a few times. The gene calls are TRBV5-1 and TRBJ1-6; no clear D. CDR3 length equals 13 residues. V was clipped by 0 bases and J by 7 bases, with 5 bases between them. Germline CDR1 and CDR2: SGHRS and YFSETQ. In DNA form, the CDR3 reads TGCGCCAGCAGCTTGGCGACCAATTCACCCCTCCACTTT. It yields the protein CASSLATNSPLHF.

Points on this clone: Its ends do not fully match the called genes, so a read error is possible. CDR3 sequence (DNA): TGTGCCAGTAGAATAGGGAGGGGGCTTGATGGCACTGAAGCTTTCTTT. Translation: CASRIGRGLDGTEAFF. The chain links TRBV19 to TRBJ1-1, with 7 bases identical to TRBD1. Germline CDR1 LNHDA, CDR2 SQIVND (reference sequence). The CDR3 spans 16 residues.

The chain links TRBV27 to TRBJ2-3; 8 bases fit TRBD2. Losses at the gene ends were 2 bases for V and 3 bases for J; bases not matched to a gene: 4. This CDR3 contains 15 residues. Germline CDR1 is MNHEY and CDR2 is SMNVEV (reference sequence). The CDR3 DNA reads TGTGCCAGCAGTTTAGATTCGGGGGGGACAGATACGCAGTATTTT. Amino acid sequence: CASSLDSGGTDTQYF.

This clone was observed a single time. This chain uses TRBV18 with TRBJ1-4; possible D gene TRBD1, 6 bases. The germline V gene has CDR1 KGHSH and CDR2 LQKENI. The CDR3 is 14 residues long. Trimming stripped 6 bases from V and 4 bases from J, with 12 bases between. The CDR3 coding sequence is TGTGCCAGCTCGCCCGGAGGGGGTAATGAAAAACTGTTTTTT. This translates into CASSPGGGNEKLFF. Together with reference TRBV18 and TRBJ1-4, the CDR3 gives the full variable domain: NAGVMQNPRHLVRRRGQEARLRCSPMKGHSHVYWYRQLPEEGLKFMVYLQKENIIDESGMPKERFSAEFPKEGPSILRIQQVVRGDSAAYFCASSPGGGNEKLFFGSGTQLSVL.

This rearrangement joins TRBV19 to TRBJ2-7, with D possibly being TRBD2 (5 bases). Germline values: CDR1 LNHDA, CDR2 SQIVND (reference sequence). The CDR3 has 16 residues. The germline V and J ends were trimmed by 5 bases and 0 bases, with 17 bases remaining between them. CDR3 protein: CASSRQALASSYEQYF. As DNA, the CDR3 is TGTGCCAGTAGTCGCCAGGCGCTAGCCAGCTCCTACGAGCAGTACTTC.

V gene TRBV2 combines with J gene TRBJ1-3, with D possibly TRBD1 on 6 matching bases. V shed 5 bases and J shed 2 bases, with 10 bases lying between them. The CDR3 length is 14 residues. The V gene's germline CDR1 is SNHLY and CDR2 FYNNEI. The DNA of the CDR3 is TGTGCCAGCAGTCCGGGGGCCCCTGGAAACACCATATATTTT. Translated, it gives CASSPGAPGNTIYF. Using reference TRBV2 and TRBJ1-3 for the parts outside the CDR3, the full variable domain is EPEVTQTPSHQVTQMGQEVILRCVPISNHLYFYWYRQILGQKVEFLVSFYNNEISEKSEIFDDQFSVERPDGSNFTLKIRSTKLEDSAMYFCASSPGAPGNTIYFGEGSWLTVV.

In this sample, this clone turned up once. The chain employs TRBV15 and TRBJ1-5; D may be TRBD1 (5 bases). The V and J ends lost 0 bases and 4 bases respectively, with 22 bases between them. From germline, CDR1 is LNHNV and CDR2 YYDKDF (reference sequence). The CDR3 consists of 19 residues. The CDR3 bases are TGTGCCACCAGCAGAGATTTTCTAGTGACCGACGAGGGGAATCAGCCCCAGCATTTT. Its protein is CATSRDFLVTDEGNQPQHF.

V and J are TRBV4-1 and TRBJ1-1; the D is unclear. The V and J ends lost 1 base and 0 bases respectively, with 15 bases between them. Germline V gene data show CDR1 as MGHRA and CDR2 as YSYEKL. The CDR3 has 17 residues. This CDR3 reads CASSQARDGFMNTEAFF. The CDR3 coding sequence is TGCGCCAGCAGCCAAGCGAGGGATGGCTTCATGAACACTGAAGCTTTCTTT.

This rearrangement joins TRBV5-1 to TRBJ2-7; D gene uncertain. V was cut by 7 bases and J by 0 bases, with 17 bases left in between. There are 15 residues in the CDR3. The germline gives CDR1 SGHRS, CDR2 YFSETQ. The chain's CDR3 is CASGRLDSSSYEQYF. The CDR3 DNA follows: TGCGCCAGCGGTCGACTCGACTCGAGCTCCTACGAGCAGTACTTC.